Detailed here is one T cell receptor (beta chain). Its antigen is not identified. These data originate in a study of cytomegalovirus exposure and HLA in healthy donors. Study details: An early release of data contained tens of millions of unique TCRs, which came from HLA-typed donors.

Germline CDR1 reads KGHSH; CDR2 reads LQKENI. The V end lost 5 bases, the J end lost 2 bases, and 13 bases lay between the germline ends. CDR3 length: 14 amino acids. Points from the study as a whole: Reports described diagnosis of cytomegalovirus status by the classifier as highly specific and sensitive.

PCR amplification relied on 60 Vbeta primers (plus 13 Jbeta primers). Assay used: immunoSEQ multiplex PCR; TCRdb lists only in-frame clones, some missing. Here the sample spans fewer than 110,000 clones, roughly 74% being singletons. What was sequenced was PBMCs. The V and J genes are TRBV18 and TRBJ2-7, with D unresolved. The TCR sequence derives from a woman aged 40 to 50 in good health and CMV-seronegative. The CDR3 DNA sequence: TGTGCCAGCTCAGCTACGACTGTTACCTACGAGCAGTACTTC. It codes for CASSATTVTYEQYF.